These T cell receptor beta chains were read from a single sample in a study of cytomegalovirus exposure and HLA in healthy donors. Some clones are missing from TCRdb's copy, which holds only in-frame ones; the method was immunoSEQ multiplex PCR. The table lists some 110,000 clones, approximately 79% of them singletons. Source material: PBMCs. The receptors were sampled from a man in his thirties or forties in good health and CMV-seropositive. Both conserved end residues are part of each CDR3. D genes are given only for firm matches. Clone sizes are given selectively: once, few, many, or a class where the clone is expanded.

TGCAGCACCGTGAATGAGGGGGTCGGAGGCTACACCTTC	CSTVNEGVGGYTF	-	TRBV29-1	TRBJ1-2	few	13
TGTGCCAGCTCGGCCGACAGGGCGGATACGCAGTATTTT	CASSADRADTQYF	TRBD1	TRBV18	TRBJ2-3	-	13
TGTGCCAGCAGCTCAGCCTCAGGGGGTGCCTATGGCTACACCTTC	CASSSASGGAYGYTF	TRBD1	TRBV7-2	TRBJ1-2	once	15
TGTGCCTGGGCTACAGGTAACACTGAAGCTTTCTTT	CAWATGNTEAFF	-	TRBV30	TRBJ1-1	-	12
TGTGCCAGCAGCCAAGATGATACCCAGCGGGGATCCTACGAGCAGTACTTC	CASSQDDTQRGSYEQYF	TRBD2	TRBV4-2	TRBJ2-7	-	17
TGTGCTAGCAGCTTAGATATCAGGCGGGGGCTGTACTTC	CASSLDIRRGLYF	-	TRBV7-7	TRBJ2-5	-	13
TGTGCCAGCAGACCCGCCGGGACAGGGGGCTATGGCTACACCTTC	CASRPAGTGGYGYTF	TRBD1	TRBV27	TRBJ1-2	-	15
TGTGCCAGCTTCAACCCCCTTTCGTGGACATTACAAGAGACCCAGTACTTC	CASFNPLSWTLQETQYF	-	TRBV6-4	TRBJ2-5	-	17
TGTGCCAGCTCACAAACGACAGGCTCCATGAACACTGAAGCTTTCTTT	CASSQTTGSMNTEAFF	-	TRBV18	TRBJ1-1	-	16
TGCGCCAGCAGCTTGGACGGGGGCAATCAGCCCCAGCATTTT	CASSLDGGNQPQHF	-	TRBV5-1	TRBJ1-5	-	14
TGTGCCAGCAGTGGACAGCAGAATCAGCCCCAGCATTTT	CASSGQQNQPQHF	-	TRBV6-5	TRBJ1-5	-	13
TGCGCCAGCAGCTTCCAAGGGGGTTCTAGCACAGATACGCAGTATTTT	CASSFQGGSSTDTQYF	-	TRBV5-1	TRBJ2-3	-	16
TGCGCCAGCAGCCAGTACGAACAGGGGTTGAATGAGCAGTTCTTC	CASSQYEQGLNEQFF	TRBD1	TRBV4-1	TRBJ2-1	-	15
TGTGCCAGCAGCGTAGTCCCAGGGGGTGGTGAGCAGTTCTTC	CASSVVPGGGEQFF	TRBD1	TRBV9	TRBJ2-1	-	14
TGTGCCAGCAGTTTATCGCAGGGTATGGGCGAGCAGTACTTC	CASSLSQGMGEQYF	-	TRBV27	TRBJ2-7	-	14
TGTGCCAGCAGCCCACGGGTCTCTGGTTACACCGGGGAGCTGTTTTTT	CASSPRVSGYTGELFF	-	TRBV7-2	TRBJ2-2	-	16
TGTGCCAGCAGGCCACAGGGTAGCTCCTACGAGCAGTACTTC	CASRPQGSSYEQYF	-	TRBV6-1	TRBJ2-7	few	14
TGTGCCAGCAGCGTGGGGACTAGTGGCACCGGGGAGCTGTTTTTT	CASSVGTSGTGELFF	TRBD2	TRBV2	TRBJ2-2	-	15
TGTGCCAGCAGCCCTCCGTGCAATCAGCCCCAGCATTTT	CASSPPCNQPQHF	-	TRBV14	TRBJ1-5	-	13
TGTGCCAGCAGCGTAACAGGGAACTATGGCTACACCTTC	CASSVTGNYGYTF	-	TRBV9	TRBJ1-2	-	13
TGCGCCAGCAGCTTGGCCCTCGGACAGGACTACGAGCAGTACTTC	CASSLALGQDYEQYF	TRBD1	TRBV5-1	TRBJ2-7	-	15
TGTGCCAGTAGGTCGCGGGGTTGGACCGGGACTAACGACAATGAGCAGTTCTTC	CASRSRGWTGTNDNEQFF	TRBD2	TRBV19	TRBJ2-1	-	18
TGTGCCAGCAAGACAAGGGGGGGGGCCCACGAGCAGTACTTC	CASKTRGGAHEQYF	-	TRBV2	TRBJ2-7	-	14
TGTGCCAGCACGCAAATTCCCGAACTAAACACCGGGGAGCTGTTTTTT	CASTQIPELNTGELFF	-	TRBV6-6	TRBJ2-2	-	16
TGTGCCAGCAGTCGTCGGAGTTCTCCGAACACCATATATTTT	CASSRRSSPNTIYF	-	TRBV6-1	TRBJ1-3	-	14
TGTGCCAGCAGTGACTCGGCCAGCTCTGGAAACACCATATATTTT	CASSDSASSGNTIYF	-	TRBV6-4	TRBJ1-3	-	15
TGTGCCAGCAGTGAAGGGGACACACGAGCTTTCTTT	CASSEGDTRAFF	-	TRBV6-1	TRBJ1-1	-	12
TGCGCCGGCCCTTACGGGGGAAGCTCCTACAATGAGCAGTTCTTC	CAGPYGGSSYNEQFF	-	TRBV10-1	TRBJ2-1	-	15
TGTGCCTGGATGCAAGGGGGCTGGGGAGACTATGGCTACACCTTC	CAWMQGGWGDYGYTF	TRBD1	TRBV30	TRBJ1-2	-	15